The subject of this entry is one T cell receptor (beta chain). Its matching antigen is unknown. Following a re-call of the 5' RACE reads, TCRdb has one entry per CDR3 protein and lacks DNA. The table lists about 260,000 distinct CDR3 sequences. The CDR3 has 15 amino acids. Germline V gives CDR1 MNHEY, CDR2 SVGEGT. This sample was included in a study of T cells expressing NK-cell markers. Overall study findings and caveats: Similarly, these clonotypes led the CD3+CD56-NKG2C+ fraction as well in four donors. The study left the HCMV specificity of expanded NKG2C+ T cell clones unresolved.

The source of this sequence is a woman aged 18 to 75 in good health. The material sequenced was blood T cells: a sorted CD56 or NKG2C T cell subset, CD4+ or CD8+ T cells, or bulk PBMC T cells (not recorded which). This sequence joins TRBV6-2 or TRBV6-3 and TRBJ2-7; TCRdb's D call, TRBD2, is unchecked because there is no DNA. The CDR3 region is CASSYLLAGPLEQYF.